This T cell receptor (beta chain) was observed in a study of blood T cell repertoires in COVID-19. Per the germline V gene, CDR1 is SGHNT and CDR2 is YYREEE (reference sequence). Between the trimmed V and J ends, which lost 2 bases and 1 base, there was a span of 3 bases. CDR3 length: 13 residues. The count of this clone is one. Other DNA sequences in the same sample also yield this CDR3. TCRdb keeps only in-frame clones here, not all; method: immunoSEQ multiplex PCR. The sample has 450,000 or so clones; approximately 89% are singletons. Sequenced input: peripheral blood. This TCR was recovered from a middle-aged woman with COVID-19, enrolled during active disease. The gene calls are TRBV5-4 and TRBJ2-2, with D uncertain. CDR3 nucleotides: TGTGCCAGCAGCTTACAGAACACCGGGGAGCTGTTTTTT. It specifies CASSLQNTGELFF.